A selection of T cell receptor beta chains follows, all from one sample in a study of identical twins. TCRdb used MiXCR to reprocess the 5' RACE reads, holding one entry per CDR3 protein. The sample lists hundreds of thousands of distinct CDR3 sequences, about 12% occurring once. These data were also reused for a study on yellow fever vaccine responses in identical twins.

Sequencing was performed on PBMCs. Source of these receptors: a woman under 30 in good health. CDR3s include the opening cysteine and the closing phenylalanine or tryptophan. A D gene is named only where the DNA matches it firmly. Size is omitted from some rows. Given values are once, few, many or a class for expanded clones.

J | size | V | D | CDR3 | DNA
TRBJ2-6 | few | TRBV2 | - | CASLWGGPSSGANVLTF | TGTGCCAGCCTTTGGGGCGGACCGAGCTCTGGGGCCAACGTCCTGACTTTC
TRBJ1-1 | few | TRBV15 | - | CATSRGIATIDTEAFF | TGTGCCACCAGCAGAGGAATCGCGACAATTGACACTGAAGCTTTCTTT
TRBJ2-3 | few | TRBV6-2/TRBV6-3 | - | CASSYSTQRKGLSDTQYF | TGTGCCAGCAGTTACTCGACACAGCGGAAGGGGCTGTCAGATACGCAGTATTTT
TRBJ2-3 | - | TRBV5-6 | TRBD2 | CASSSSGRAADTQYF | TGTGCCAGCAGCTCTAGCGGGAGGGCCGCAGATACGCAGTATTTT
TRBJ2-5 | - | TRBV6-5 | - | CASSYEGKGETQYF | TGTGCCAGCAGTTACGAGGGAAAGGGAGAGACCCAGTACTTC
TRBJ2-1 | few | TRBV12-3/TRBV12-4 | - | CASTEGGGDNEQFF | TGTGCCAGCACCGAGGGGGGAGGGGACAATGAGCAGTTCTTC
TRBJ1-1 | few | TRBV21-1 | - | CASSNWTRNTEAFF | TGTGCCAGCAGCAATTGGACACGGAACACTGAAGCTTTCTTT
TRBJ2-1 | - | TRBV4-2 | TRBD1 | CASSQPPGQPYNEQFF | TGTGCCAGCAGCCAACCTCCGGGACAGCCCTACAATGAGCAGTTCTTC
TRBJ2-1 | - | TRBV29-1 | - | CSVEGGDNEQFF | TGCAGCGTTGAGGGTGGGGACAATGAGCAGTTCTTC
TRBJ2-1 | many | TRBV12-3/TRBV12-4 | TRBD2 | CASSSGLAGDEQFF | TGTGCCAGCAGTTCCGGACTAGCGGGGGATGAGCAGTTCTTC
TRBJ2-5 | - | TRBV3-1 | TRBD2 | CASSQDYASGGAWQETQYF | TGTGCCAGCAGCCAAGATTACGCTAGCGGGGGGGCCTGGCAAGAGACCCAGTACTTC
TRBJ2-1 | few | TRBV15 | TRBD2 | CATSRGELAGVGEQFF | TGTGCCACCAGCAGAGGGGAACTAGCGGGAGTCGGTGAGCAGTTCTTC
TRBJ2-3 | few | TRBV11-2 | - | CASSSVLGGTDTQYF | TGTGCCAGCAGCTCGGTGCTGGGAGGCACAGATACGCAGTATTTT
TRBJ1-1 | - | TRBV20-1 | TRBD1 | CSASKGAGNTEAFF | TGCAGTGCTAGCAAGGGGGCCGGGAACACTGAAGCTTTCTTT